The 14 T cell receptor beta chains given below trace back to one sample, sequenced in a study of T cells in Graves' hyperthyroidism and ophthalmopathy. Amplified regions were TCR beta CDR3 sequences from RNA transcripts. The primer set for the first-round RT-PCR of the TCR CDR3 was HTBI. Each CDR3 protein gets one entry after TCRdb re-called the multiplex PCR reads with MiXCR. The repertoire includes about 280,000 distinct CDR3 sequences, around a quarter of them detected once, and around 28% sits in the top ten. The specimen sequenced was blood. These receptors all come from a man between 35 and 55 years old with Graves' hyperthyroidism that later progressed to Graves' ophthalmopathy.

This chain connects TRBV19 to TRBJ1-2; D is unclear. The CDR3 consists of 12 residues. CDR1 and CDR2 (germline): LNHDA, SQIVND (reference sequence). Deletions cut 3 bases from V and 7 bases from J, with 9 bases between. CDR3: CASSIGDTGYTF. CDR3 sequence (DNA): TGTGCCAGTAGTATCGGGGATACTGGCTACACCTTC.

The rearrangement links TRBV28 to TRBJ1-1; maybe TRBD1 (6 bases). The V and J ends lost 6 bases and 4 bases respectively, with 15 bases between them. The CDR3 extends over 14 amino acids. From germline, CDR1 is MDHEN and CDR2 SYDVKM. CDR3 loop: CASRDSGGGTEAFF. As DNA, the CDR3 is TGTGCCAGCAGGGACAGCGGGGGCGGCACTGAAGCTTTCTTT.

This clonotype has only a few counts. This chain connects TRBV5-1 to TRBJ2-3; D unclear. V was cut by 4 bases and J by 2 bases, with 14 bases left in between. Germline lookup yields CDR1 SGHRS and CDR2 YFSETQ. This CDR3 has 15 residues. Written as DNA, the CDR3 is TGCGCCAGCAGCCGACTGGATGCGGACACAGATACGCAGTATTTT. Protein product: CASSRLDADTDTQYF. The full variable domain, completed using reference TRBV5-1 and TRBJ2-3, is KAGVTQTPRYLIKTRGQQVTLSCSPISGHRSVSWYQQTPGQGLQFLFEYFSETQRNKGNFPGRFSGRQFSNSRSEMNVSTLELGDSALYLCASSRLDADTDTQYFGPGTRLTVL.

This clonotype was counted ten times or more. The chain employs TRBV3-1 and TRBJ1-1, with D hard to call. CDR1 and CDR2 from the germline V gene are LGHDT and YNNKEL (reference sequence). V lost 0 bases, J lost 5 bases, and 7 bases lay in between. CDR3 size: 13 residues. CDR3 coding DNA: TGTGCCAGCAGCCAAGAGCCCGCAACTGAAGCTTTCTTT. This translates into CASSQEPATEAFF. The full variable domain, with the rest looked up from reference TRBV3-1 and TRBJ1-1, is DTAVSQTPKYLVTQMGNDKSIKCEQNLGHDTMYWYKQDSKKFLKIMFSYNNKELIINETVPNRFSPKSPDKAHLNLHINSLELGDSAVYFCASSQEPATEAFFGQGTRLTVV.

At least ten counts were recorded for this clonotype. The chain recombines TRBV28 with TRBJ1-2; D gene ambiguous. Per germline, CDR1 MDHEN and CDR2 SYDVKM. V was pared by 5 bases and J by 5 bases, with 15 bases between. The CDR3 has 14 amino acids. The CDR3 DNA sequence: TGTGCCAGCAGTCGCTCCCCCCTCCGATATGGCTACACCTTC. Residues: CASSRSPLRYGYTF.

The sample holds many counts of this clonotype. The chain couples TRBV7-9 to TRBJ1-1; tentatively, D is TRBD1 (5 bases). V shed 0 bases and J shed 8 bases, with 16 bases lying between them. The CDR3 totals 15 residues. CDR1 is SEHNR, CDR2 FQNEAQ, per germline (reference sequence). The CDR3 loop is CASSLAQGFISEAFF. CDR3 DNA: TGTGCCAGCAGCTTAGCGCAGGGTTTCATCTCGGAAGCTTTCTTT.

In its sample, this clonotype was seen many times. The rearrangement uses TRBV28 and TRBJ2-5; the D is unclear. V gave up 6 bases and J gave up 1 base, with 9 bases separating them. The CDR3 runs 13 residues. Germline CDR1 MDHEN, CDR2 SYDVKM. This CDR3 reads CASSETSQETQYF. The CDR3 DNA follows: TGTGCCAGCAGCGAGACTTCCCAAGAGACCCAGTACTTC.

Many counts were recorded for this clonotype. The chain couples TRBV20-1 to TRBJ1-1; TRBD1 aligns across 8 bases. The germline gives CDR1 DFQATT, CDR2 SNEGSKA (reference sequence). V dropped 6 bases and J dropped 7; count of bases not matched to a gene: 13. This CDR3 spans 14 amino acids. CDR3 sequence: CSATGQGGIREAFF. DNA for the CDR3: TGCAGTGCCACAGGACAGGGTGGTATACGTGAAGCTTTCTTT.

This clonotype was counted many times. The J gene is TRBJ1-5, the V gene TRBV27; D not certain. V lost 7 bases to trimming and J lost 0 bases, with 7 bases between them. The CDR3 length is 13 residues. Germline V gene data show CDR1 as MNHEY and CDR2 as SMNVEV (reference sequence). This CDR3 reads CASKGSSNQPQHF. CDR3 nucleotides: TGTGCCAGCAAGGGCAGTAGCAATCAGCCCCAGCATTTT.

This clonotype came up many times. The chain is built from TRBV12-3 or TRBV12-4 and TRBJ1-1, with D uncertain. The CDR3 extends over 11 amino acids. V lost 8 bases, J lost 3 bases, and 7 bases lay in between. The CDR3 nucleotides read TGTGCCAGCTTTCAGTACACTGAAGCTTTCTTT. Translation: CASFQYTEAFF.

The chain's CDR3 is CSASRQGGYNEQYF. The CDR3 coding sequence is TGCAGTGCTAGCAGACAGGGGGGTTACAACGAGCAGTACTTC. J is TRBJ2-7 and V is TRBV20-1; TRBD1 agrees at 9 bases. CDR1 and CDR2 from the germline V gene are DFQATT and SNEGSKA (reference sequence). The J segment lost 5 bases and the V segment lost 3 bases, leaving 8 bases of the junction unmatched. The CDR3 covers 14 residues.

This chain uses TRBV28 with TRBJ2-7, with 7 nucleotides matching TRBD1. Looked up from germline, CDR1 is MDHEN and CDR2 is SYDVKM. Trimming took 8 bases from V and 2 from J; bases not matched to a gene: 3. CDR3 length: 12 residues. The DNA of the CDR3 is TGTGCCAGCTATGGACAGGCCTACGAGCAGTACTTC. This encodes CASYGQAYEQYF.

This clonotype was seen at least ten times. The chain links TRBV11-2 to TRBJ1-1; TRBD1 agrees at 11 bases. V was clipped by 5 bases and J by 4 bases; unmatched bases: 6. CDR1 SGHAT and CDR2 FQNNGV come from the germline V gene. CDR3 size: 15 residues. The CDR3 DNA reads TGTGCCAGCAGCACACCGGGACAGGGGGTCACTGAAGCTTTCTTT. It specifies CASSTPGQGVTEAFF.

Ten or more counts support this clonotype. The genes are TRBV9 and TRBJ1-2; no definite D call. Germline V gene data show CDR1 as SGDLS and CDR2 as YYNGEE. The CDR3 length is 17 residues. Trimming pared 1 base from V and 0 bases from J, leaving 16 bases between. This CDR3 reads CASSVLGRQTPNYGYTF. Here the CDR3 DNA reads TGTGCCAGCAGCGTATTAGGTCGGCAGACACCTAACTATGGCTACACCTTC.